The next 13 T cell receptor beta chains were all read from a single sample in a study of blood T cell repertoires in COVID-19. Repertoires were generated with immunoSEQ multiplex PCR, while TCRdb's copy carries only in-frame clones and drops some. Of about 320,000 clones detected, around 88% appear once; the ten largest clones hold approximately 1.6%. The sequenced sample was peripheral blood. Source of these receptors: a woman in her thirties with COVID-19, enrolled during active disease.

This sequence joins TRBV29-1 and TRBJ2-5; tentatively, D is TRBD2 (5 bases). Germline V gene lookup returns CDR1 SQVTM and CDR2 ANQGSEA. This CDR3 region has 13 residues. V was trimmed by 5 bases and J by 5 bases, leaving 15 bases between them. In nucleotides, the CDR3 is TGCAGCGTTTACCGGGGTTATAAGGAGACCCAGTACTTC. It yields the protein CSVYRGYKETQYF.

This clone showed up just a few times. V and J are TRBV18 and TRBJ1-1; D gene unclear. V lost 2 bases, J lost 1 base, and 14 bases lay in between. This CDR3 comprises 16 residues. Germline CDR1 reads KGHSH; CDR2 reads LQKENI. CDR3 amino acids: CASSPARRGGNTEAFF. The DNA of the CDR3 is TGTGCCAGCTCACCAGCCCGACGGGGAGGGAACACTGAAGCTTTCTTT.

The V call is TRBV6-1, the J call TRBJ1-1; D is uncertain. V was clipped by 1 base and J by 4 bases, with 16 bases between them. Germline assignment: CDR1 MNHNS and CDR2 SASEGT. The CDR3 has 16 amino acids. The CDR3 DNA reads as TGTGCCAGCAGTGAAGGTCGAGGGAAAACGGTCACTGAAGCTTTCTTT. Translation: CASSEGRGKTVTEAFF.

This rearrangement joins TRBV28 to TRBJ1-2; 8 positions match TRBD1. CDR1 is MDHEN and CDR2 is SYDVKM in the germline V gene. The CDR3 contains 14 residues. Trimming cost V 2 bases and J 7 bases; bases outside gene matches: 6. The CDR3 loop is CASSLAAGGRGYTF. The CDR3 nucleotides are TGTGCCAGCAGTTTAGCGGCAGGGGGCCGTGGCTACACCTTC.

This rearrangement joins TRBV27 to TRBJ2-1; the match to TRBD2 covers 10 bases. With 5 bases clipped from V and 3 bases from J, the junction kept 4 bases outside the gene matches. Per the germline V gene, CDR1 is MNHEY and CDR2 is SMNVEV (reference sequence). The CDR3 contains 15 residues. CDR3 in amino acids: CASSVQRGGYNEQFF. The CDR3 bases are TGTGCCAGCAGTGTCCAGCGGGGGGGCTACAATGAGCAGTTCTTC.

J is TRBJ1-1 and V is TRBV2; 7 bases fit TRBD1. The CDR3 is 14 residues long. Germline V gene sequence: CDR1 SNHLY, CDR2 FYNNEI. V dropped 6 bases and J dropped 4; count of bases not matched to a gene: 8. In DNA form, the CDR3 reads TGTGCCAGCAGCCCACAGGGGCTGAGCACTGAAGCTTTCTTT. It encodes CASSPQGLSTEAFF.

The rearrangement links TRBV7-5 to TRBJ2-7; the table assigns TRBD2, which was not confirmed against the DNA. TRBV7-5 is flagged as a pseudogene. This CDR3 has 15 residues. DNA of the CDR3: TGTGCCAGAAGCTTAGTGTACCTAGCTTTGGACGAGCAGTACGTC. It codes for CARSLVYLALDEQYV.

The chain's CDR3 is CASSLNFRGEQFF. The CDR3 DNA reads as TGTGCCAGCAGCCTAAACTTCCGGGGGGAGCAGTTCTTC. The chain has TRBV7-2 and TRBJ2-1; D is perhaps TRBD2 (6 bases). Trimming left V 5 bases short and J 10 bases short, with 15 bases between. The CDR3 spans 13 residues. CDR1 is SGHTA, CDR2 FQGNSA, per germline.

The chain recombines TRBV7-2 with TRBJ1-5, with D possibly being TRBD1 (5 bases). CDR1 and CDR2 from the germline V gene are SGHTA and FQGNSA. The CDR3 runs 15 residues. V lost 3 bases, J lost 3 bases, and 12 bases lay in between. The CDR3 region is CASSLGRGVNQPQHF. CDR3 DNA: TGTGCCAGCAGCTTGGGGCGGGGGGTCAATCAGCCCCAGCATTTT.

V usage is TRBV10-2 and J usage is TRBJ1-2, with D maybe TRBD1 (6 bases). CDR1 is WSHSY and CDR2 is SAAADI in the germline V gene. The CDR3 extends over 13 amino acids. V lost 3 bases and J lost 3, with 8 bases in between. The CDR3 DNA is TGCGCCAGCAGTGACGGGACACACTATGGCTACACCTTC. It translates to CASSDGTHYGYTF.

Only a few counts were recorded for this clone. The chain recombines TRBV5-1 with TRBJ1-1; TRBD1 might be the D (6 bases). The CDR3 is made up of 14 amino acids. Trimming shortened V by 4 bases and J by 0 bases, and 10 bases separated the two germline ends. In germline, CDR1 is SGHRS, CDR2 YFSETQ. The CDR3 loop is CASSTGQMNTEAFF. For the CDR3, the DNA is TGCGCCAGCAGCACCGGACAGATGAACACTGAAGCTTTCTTT. Together with reference TRBV5-1 and TRBJ1-1, the CDR3 gives the full variable domain: KAGVTQTPRYLIKTRGQQVTLSCSPISGHRSVSWYQQTPGQGLQFLFEYFSETQRNKGNFPGRFSGRQFSNSRSEMNVSTLELGDSALYLCASSTGQMNTEAFFGQGTRLTVV.

This clone showed up just a few times. The chain has TRBV10-1 and TRBJ2-7; D is unresolved. The V gene lost 6 bases and the J gene lost 3 bases, with 18 bases spanning the gap. The CDR3 consists of 15 residues. Germline-derived CDR1 and CDR2 are WNHNN and SYGVQD (reference sequence). The CDR3 region has the DNA TGCGCCAGCAGCTTAAAAGGATTTGGAGTCTACGAGCAGTACTTC. This gives the protein CASSLKGFGVYEQYF.

V is TRBV3-1 (or the pseudogene TRBV3-2) and J is TRBJ1-4; the match to TRBD1 covers 9 bases. There are 15 residues in the CDR3. V lost 6 bases to trimming and J lost 3 bases; unmatched junction nucleotides: 5. The V gene's germline CDR1 is LGHDT and CDR2 YNNKEL (reference sequence). Here the CDR3 DNA reads TGTGCCAGCAGTGACAGGGGGGCCGCTAATGAAAAACTGTTTTTT. Translating gives CASSDRGAANEKLFF.